Listed here are 5 T cell receptor beta chains from one sample, sequenced in a study of blood T cell repertoires in COVID-19. TCRdb keeps only in-frame clones here, not all; method: immunoSEQ multiplex PCR. This sample has tens of thousands of clones, with around 90% found just once. The sequencing input was peripheral blood. All receptors derive from a man between 60 and 70 years old with acute or convalescent COVID-19.

This rearrangement joins TRBV2 to TRBJ2-2; D is ambiguous. CDR1 SNHLY and CDR2 FYNNEI come from the germline V gene. Trimming stripped 1 base from V and 4 bases from J, with 7 bases between. The CDR3 length is 14 residues. CDR3 in amino acids: CASSEEKATGELFF. CDR3 nucleotides: TGTGCCAGCAGTGAAGAGAAAGCCACCGGGGAGCTGTTTTTT.

The table lists this clone with a count of one. The chain recombines TRBV10-3 with TRBJ1-2; D is unclear. From germline, CDR1 is ENHRY and CDR2 SYGVKD. CDR3 length equals 11 residues. V was cut by 6 bases and J by 3 bases, with 5 bases left in between. CDR3 amino acids: CAIRRDYGYTF. Here the CDR3 DNA reads TGTGCCATCAGGAGGGACTATGGCTACACCTTC.

The chain couples TRBV5-1 to TRBJ1-1; D is possibly TRBD1 (6 bases). The ends were cut back, 3 bases at V and 0 bases at J, with 9 bases in the middle. The CDR3 is 14 residues long. In germline, CDR1 is SGHRS, CDR2 YFSETQ. This CDR3 reads CASSSGQLNTEAFF. As DNA, the CDR3 is TGCGCCAGCAGCTCAGGACAGTTGAACACTGAAGCTTTCTTT.

The V call is TRBV7-2, the J call TRBJ1-2; no clear D gene. The germline gives CDR1 SGHTA, CDR2 FQGNSA. The CDR3 length is 16 residues. Between the trimmed V and J ends, which lost 2 bases and 0 bases, there was a span of 13 bases. The CDR3 DNA reads TGTGCCAGCAGCTTATCTTACTTTCCAACTAACTATGGCTACACCTTC. It yields the protein CASSLSYFPTNYGYTF.

The chain couples TRBV29-1 to TRBJ2-1; D unresolved. This CDR3 comprises 13 residues. V was cut by 3 bases and J by 4 bases, with 10 bases left in between. Germline CDR1 is SQVTM and CDR2 is ANQGSEA. CDR3 in DNA: TGCAGCGTTGACGTCGGTGGTTACAATGAGCAGTTCTTC. Encoded protein: CSVDVGGYNEQFF.